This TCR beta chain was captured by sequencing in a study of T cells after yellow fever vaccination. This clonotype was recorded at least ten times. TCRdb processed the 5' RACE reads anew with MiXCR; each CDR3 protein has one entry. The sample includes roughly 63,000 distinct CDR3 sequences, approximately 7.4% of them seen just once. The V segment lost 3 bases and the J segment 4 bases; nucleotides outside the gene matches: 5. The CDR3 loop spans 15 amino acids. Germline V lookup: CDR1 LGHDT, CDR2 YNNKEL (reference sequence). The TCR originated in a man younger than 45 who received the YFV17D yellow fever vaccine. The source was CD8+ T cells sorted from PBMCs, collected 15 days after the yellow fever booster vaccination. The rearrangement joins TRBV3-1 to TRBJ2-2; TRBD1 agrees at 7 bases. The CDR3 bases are TGTGCCAGCAGCCATGGACAGGCGGGCACCGGGGAGCTGTTTTTT. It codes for CASSHGQAGTGELFF.